Given below is one TCR beta chain in context. The target antigen is unknown. Reverse transcription of roughly 0.5 to 1 ug RNA used random hexamers. TCRdb called the immunoSEQ multiplex PCR reads again in MiXCR, with one record for every CDR3 protein. Of 100,000 to 150,000 distinct CDR3 sequences in the sample, 90% to 95% were seen once. V shed 1 base and J shed 0 bases, with 7 bases lying between them. This CDR3 is built from 16 residues. CDR1 is LGHNA, CDR2 YSLEER, per germline. This specimen comes from a study of CD8 T cells in Susac syndrome. Study conclusions and caveats: There were some 16 Susac-specific public clones in total CD8+ repertoires and a few in CD8+ TEMRA repertoires.

The source of this sequence is a human donor with Susac syndrome. The chain is built from TRBV4-3 and TRBJ2-6; possible D gene TRBD1, 6 bases. The sequenced sample consisted of CD8+ T cells from PBMCs. Here the CDR3 reads CASSQVTGSGANVLTF. As DNA, the CDR3 is TGCGCCAGCAGCCAAGTGACAGGCTCTGGGGCCAACGTCCTGACTTTC.